A selection of T cell receptor beta chains follows, all from one sample in a study of cytomegalovirus exposure and HLA in healthy donors. Data came from immunoSEQ multiplex PCR; TCRdb stores just in-frame clones and leaves some out. The data hold approximately 74,000 clones, with 70% to 85% observed a single time. The specimen was PBMCs. These receptors originate from a man in his fifties or sixties in good health and CMV-seropositive. The CDR3 runs from the conserved cysteine through the conserved F or W. The D gene is left open where the match is weak. The listing skips clone size in some rows; elsewhere it reads once, few, many or a size class.

j_gene	d_gene	v_gene	abundance	CDR3aa	CDR3nt
TRBJ1-3	-	TRBV7-9	-	CASSQTGNTIYF	TGTGCCAGCAGCCAGACAGGAAACACCATATATTTT
TRBJ2-2	-	TRBV13	few	CASSLGQGPKYKNTGELFF	TGTGCCAGCAGCTTAGGGCAGGGCCCAAAATATAAGAACACCGGGGAGCTGTTTTTT
TRBJ2-1	-	TRBV6-1	-	CASSEGPGYNEQFF	TGTGCCAGCAGTGAAGGACCAGGATACAATGAGCAGTTCTTC
TRBJ2-2	-	TRBV11-2	-	CASSFSLRSAVNTGELFF	TGTGCCAGCAGCTTCTCTCTCCGGTCGGCGGTAAACACCGGGGAGCTGTTTTTT
TRBJ1-2	-	TRBV9	-	CASSVDRVASTGYTF	TGTGCCAGCAGCGTAGACAGGGTTGCGTCTACTGGCTACACCTTC
TRBJ2-1	-	TRBV5-6	once	CASSLVGGTGNEQFF	TGTGCCAGCAGCTTGGTTGGCGGGACTGGCAATGAGCAGTTCTTC
TRBJ1-5	-	TRBV7-9	-	CASSPSGLQPQHF	TGTGCCAGCAGCCCCTCGGGGTTGCAGCCCCAGCATTTT
TRBJ1-2	-	TRBV27	few	CASRSITGGGADTF	TGTGCCAGCAGGTCAATTACAGGCGGTGGGGCGGACACCTTC
TRBJ2-7	TRBD1	TRBV19	-	CASSIGTGSSYEQYF	TGTGCCAGTAGTATAGGGACAGGGAGTTCCTACGAGCAGTACTTC
TRBJ2-1	TRBD2	TRBV7-8	-	CASRRTSLSYNEQFF	TGTGCCAGCAGACGGACTAGCCTCTCCTACAATGAGCAGTTCTTC
TRBJ2-7	TRBD2	TRBV10-3	-	CAISESGTSGYEQYF	TGTGCCATCAGTGAGTCAGGAACTAGCGGTTACGAGCAGTACTTC
TRBJ2-2	TRBD2	TRBV5-1	few	CASSLGLAGVGGELFF	TGCGCCAGCAGCTTGGGACTAGCGGGAGTAGGCGGGGAGCTGTTTTTT
TRBJ2-1	TRBD2	TRBV11-2	-	CASSPITGGRASSYNEQFF	TGTGCCAGCAGCCCAATTACAGGCGGGAGGGCCAGCTCCTACAATGAGCAGTTCTTC
TRBJ2-1	TRBD2	TRBV5-6	-	CASSSSGGGRNEQFF	TGTGCCAGCAGCTCGAGCGGGGGGGGGAGAAATGAGCAGTTCTTC
TRBJ1-1	TRBD1	TRBV11-3	few	CASSVTGFGTEAFF	TGTGCCAGCAGCGTGACAGGGTTCGGCACTGAAGCTTTCTTT
TRBJ2-7	TRBD1	TRBV5-1	-	CASSLEQGAIEQYF	TGCGCCAGCAGCTTGGAACAGGGGGCGATAGAGCAGTACTTC
TRBJ2-1	TRBD2	TRBV19	few	CASHPGGGPYNEQFF	TGTGCCAGCCATCCGGGAGGGGGGCCCTACAATGAGCAGTTCTTC
TRBJ2-2	TRBD1	TRBV5-4	-	CASGTDRGVNTGELFF	TGTGCCAGCGGGACCGACAGGGGGGTTAACACCGGGGAGCTGTTTTTT
TRBJ2-7	TRBD1	TRBV19	-	CASSIGTGFTYEQYF	TGTGCCAGTAGTATAGGGACAGGCTTCACCTACGAGCAGTACTTC
TRBJ1-1	TRBD1	TRBV5-6	-	CASSLGTGLLTEAFF	TGTGCCAGCAGCTTAGGGACAGGGCTCCTTACTGAAGCTTTCTTT
TRBJ1-1	TRBD1	TRBV7-8	-	CASSSGQGMNTEAFF	TGTGCCAGCAGCTCGGGACAGGGGATGAACACTGAAGCTTTCTTT
TRBJ2-7	-	TRBV4-1	few	CASSQDGSQGLSKQYF	TGCGCCAGCAGCCAAGACGGTTCGCAGGGTTTGAGCAAGCAGTACTTC
TRBJ2-5	TRBD1	TRBV7-9	-	CASRDRDEETQYF	TGTGCCAGCAGGGACAGGGATGAGGAGACCCAGTACTTC
TRBJ2-3	-	TRBV7-2	few	CASSLRADTQYF	TGTGCCAGCAGCTTACGAGCAGATACGCAGTATTTT
TRBJ1-5	-	TRBV7-9	-	CASSKAGHQPQHF	TGTGCCAGCAGCAAAGCGGGACATCAGCCCCAGCATTTT
TRBJ2-1	-	TRBV10-1	-	CASSDSSANEQFF	TGCGCCAGCAGTGATTCTAGCGCAAATGAGCAGTTCTTC
TRBJ2-7	TRBD2	TRBV2	-	CASSEGTGGDYEQYF	TGTGCCAGCAGTGAAGGGACGGGAGGCGACTACGAGCAGTACTTC